The rows below give T cell receptor beta chains drawn from one sample of a study of blood T cell repertoires in COVID-19. Assay used: immunoSEQ multiplex PCR; TCRdb lists only in-frame clones, some missing. The sample has about 280,000 clones; approximately 78% are singletons. The sequenced sample consisted of PBMCs or T cells enriched from blood (not recorded which). These receptors were taken from a man between 35 and 55 years old who had been exposed to COVID-19. Each CDR3 is given with its conserved first and last residue. Fields, in order: clone size, V gene, J gene, D gene, CDR3 length, CDR3 DNA, CDR3 protein. The D gene is left open where the match is weak. Some rows have no size entry. The others give once, few or many, or a class for an expanded clone.

abundance: -
v_gene: TRBV2
j_gene: TRBJ2-5
d_gene: TRBD2
len: 18
CDR3nt: TGTGCCAGCAGTCCCAGGGCTAGCGGGAGGGCATGGTTGGAGACCCAGTACTTC
CDR3aa: CASSPRASGRAWLETQYF

abundance: -
v_gene: TRBV18
j_gene: TRBJ1-5
d_gene: -
len: 21
CDR3nt: TGTGCCAGCTCACACTCTCTAGTAGGGGAATTTGGCAGTGGTAGCAATCAGCCCCAGCATTTT
CDR3aa: CASSHSLVGEFGSGSNQPQHF

abundance: -
v_gene: TRBV10-3
j_gene: TRBJ2-1
d_gene: TRBD2
len: 19
CDR3nt: TGTGCCCCACAAGGGGAAGGACTAGCGGGGAGGGAGGACTACAATGAGCAGTTCTTC
CDR3aa: CAPQGEGLAGREDYNEQFF

abundance: -
v_gene: TRBV19
j_gene: TRBJ1-1
d_gene: -
len: 17
CDR3nt: TGTGCCAGTAGTATTATTTCGAGACCGGGAAGGAACACTGAAGCTTTCTTT
CDR3aa: CASSIISRPGRNTEAFF

abundance: -
v_gene: TRBV7-2
j_gene: TRBJ2-7
d_gene: TRBD1
len: 15
CDR3nt: TGTGCCAGCAGCTTAGCCGGGGACAGCTCCTACGAGCAGTACTTC
CDR3aa: CASSLAGDSSYEQYF

abundance: once
v_gene: TRBV6-5
j_gene: TRBJ1-1
d_gene: -
len: 12
CDR3nt: TGTGCCAGCAGAAAACAGGGCACTGAAGCTTTCTTT
CDR3aa: CASRKQGTEAFF

abundance: -
v_gene: TRBV13
j_gene: TRBJ1-5
d_gene: -
len: 18
CDR3nt: TGTGCCAGCAGCTCCCGAACGACAGGTCGGGCGGGCAATCAGCCCCAGCATTTT
CDR3aa: CASSSRTTGRAGNQPQHF

abundance: -
v_gene: TRBV7-3
j_gene: TRBJ2-3
d_gene: -
len: 13
CDR3nt: TGTGCCAGCAGCACAGAATACACAGATACGCAGTATTTT
CDR3aa: CASSTEYTDTQYF

abundance: -
v_gene: TRBV18
j_gene: TRBJ2-7
d_gene: TRBD1
len: 14
CDR3nt: TGTGCCAGCTCAATTGCGGGACAGGGCTACGAGCAGTACTTC
CDR3aa: CASSIAGQGYEQYF

abundance: -
v_gene: TRBV5-8
j_gene: TRBJ1-1
d_gene: -
len: 14
CDR3nt: TGTGCCAGCAGCTTGGACAGGAGTAACACTGAAGCTTTCTTT
CDR3aa: CASSLDRSNTEAFF

abundance: once
v_gene: TRBV30
j_gene: TRBJ1-3
d_gene: -
len: 12
CDR3nt: TGTGCCTGGAGTGTAGGGCGGGACACCATATATTTT
CDR3aa: CAWSVGRDTIYF

abundance: -
v_gene: TRBV5-1
j_gene: TRBJ2-7
d_gene: -
len: 17
CDR3nt: TGCGCCAGCAGCTTTGAGGGGTCCCCGACTAGGTTCGGCGAGCAGTACTTC
CDR3aa: CASSFEGSPTRFGEQYF

abundance: -
v_gene: TRBV7-9
j_gene: TRBJ2-5
d_gene: TRBD1
len: 14
CDR3nt: TGTGCCAGCAGCTCGTACAGGGGCGGAGAGACCCAGTACTTC
CDR3aa: CASSSYRGGETQYF

abundance: -
v_gene: TRBV7-9
j_gene: TRBJ2-5
d_gene: TRBD2
len: 14
CDR3nt: TGTGCCAGCAGCTTTCGGGGGGGACAAGAGACCCAGTACTTC
CDR3aa: CASSFRGGQETQYF

abundance: -
v_gene: TRBV6-5
j_gene: TRBJ1-4
d_gene: TRBD1
len: 14
CDR3nt: TGTGCCAGCAGGTCCGGGACAGCGGATGAAAAACTGTTTTTT
CDR3aa: CASRSGTADEKLFF

abundance: -
v_gene: TRBV11-2
j_gene: TRBJ2-1
d_gene: TRBD2
len: 14
CDR3nt: TGTGCCAGCAGCGCCTGGGCGGGAGACAATGAGCAGTTCTTC
CDR3aa: CASSAWAGDNEQFF

abundance: -
v_gene: TRBV18
j_gene: TRBJ2-1
d_gene: -
len: 15
CDR3nt: TGTGCCAGCTCACCACCTTCCGTAAAAGGGGTTGAGCAGTTCTTC
CDR3aa: CASSPPSVKGVEQFF

abundance: -
v_gene: TRBV4-1
j_gene: TRBJ2-7
d_gene: -
len: 13
CDR3nt: TGCGCCAGCAGCCGGGACTTCTCCTACGAGCAGTACTTC
CDR3aa: CASSRDFSYEQYF

abundance: -
v_gene: TRBV6-1
j_gene: TRBJ2-1
d_gene: -
len: 16
CDR3nt: TGTGCCAGCAGTGAAGCTATCAGGACAGAATACAATGAGCAGTTCTTC
CDR3aa: CASSEAIRTEYNEQFF

abundance: -
v_gene: TRBV28
j_gene: TRBJ1-4
d_gene: -
len: 15
CDR3nt: TGTGCCAGCAGTTTATATTCCGGGGTGACGGAAAAACTGTTTTTT
CDR3aa: CASSLYSGVTEKLFF

abundance: -
v_gene: TRBV2
j_gene: TRBJ2-7
d_gene: TRBD1
len: 14
CDR3nt: TGTGCCAGCAATACCGGGACAGGGTCCTACGAGCAGTACTTC
CDR3aa: CASNTGTGSYEQYF

abundance: few
v_gene: TRBV18
j_gene: TRBJ2-2
d_gene: TRBD2
len: 16
CDR3nt: TGTGCCAGCTCACCACCGGGGCTAGCGGGCACCGGGGAGCTGTTTTTT
CDR3aa: CASSPPGLAGTGELFF

abundance: -
v_gene: TRBV11-3
j_gene: TRBJ2-7
d_gene: -
len: 16
CDR3nt: TGTGCCAGCAGCTTATCCCCCGACTGGCGTGCCTACGAGCAGTACTTC
CDR3aa: CASSLSPDWRAYEQYF

abundance: -
v_gene: TRBV2
j_gene: TRBJ2-1
d_gene: -
len: 15
CDR3nt: TGTGCCAGCAGTGCGACAGCGAGCTCCTACAATGAGCAGTTCTTC
CDR3aa: CASSATASSYNEQFF

abundance: -
v_gene: TRBV7-9
j_gene: TRBJ1-1
d_gene: -
len: 14
CDR3nt: TGTGCCAGCAGACCACACCTCGGCGGGGGGGTGGCTTTCTTT
CDR3aa: CASRPHLGGGVAFF

abundance: -
v_gene: TRBV18
j_gene: TRBJ2-7
d_gene: -
len: 14
CDR3nt: TGTGCCAGCTCAACTGCCGGGACATCCTACGAGCAGTACTTC
CDR3aa: CASSTAGTSYEQYF

abundance: -
v_gene: TRBV10-2
j_gene: TRBJ2-2
d_gene: -
len: 13
CDR3nt: TGCGCCAGCAGTGGTGGAGAGTACGGGGAGCTGTTTTTT
CDR3aa: CASSGGEYGELFF

abundance: -
v_gene: TRBV5-1
j_gene: TRBJ2-1
d_gene: TRBD2
len: 18
CDR3nt: TGCGCCAGCAGCTTGGGAGTCTTGGCGGGAGGGCCCTACAATGAGCAGTTCTTC
CDR3aa: CASSLGVLAGGPYNEQFF